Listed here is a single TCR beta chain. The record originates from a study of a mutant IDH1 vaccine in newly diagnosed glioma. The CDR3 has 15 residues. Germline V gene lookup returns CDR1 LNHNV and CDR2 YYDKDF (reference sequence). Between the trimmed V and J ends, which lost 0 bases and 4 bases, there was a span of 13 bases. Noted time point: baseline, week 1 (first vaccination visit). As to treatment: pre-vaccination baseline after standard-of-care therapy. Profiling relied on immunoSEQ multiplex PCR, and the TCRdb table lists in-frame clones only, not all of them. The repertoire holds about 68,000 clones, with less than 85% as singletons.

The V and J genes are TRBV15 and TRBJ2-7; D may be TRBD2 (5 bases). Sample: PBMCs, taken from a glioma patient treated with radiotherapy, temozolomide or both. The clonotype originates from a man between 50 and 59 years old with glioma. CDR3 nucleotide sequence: TGTGCCACCAGCAGAGATCTGGACTTTGCATACGAGCAGTACTTC. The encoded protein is CATSRDLDFAYEQYF. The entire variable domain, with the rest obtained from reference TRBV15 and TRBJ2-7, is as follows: DAMVIQNPRYQVTQFGKPVTLSCSQTLNHNVMYWYQQKSSQAPKLLFHYYDKDFNNEADTPDNFQSRRPNTSFCFLDIRSPGLGDTAMYLCATSRDLDFAYEQYFGPGTRLTVT.